This entry is about one T cell receptor (beta chain). This sample was included in a study of shared clonotypes between healthy human individuals. V was trimmed by 0 bases and J by 0 bases, leaving 14 bases between them. CDR1 and CDR2 (germline): SGDLS, YYNGEE. This CDR3 comprises 17 residues. Libraries were prepared by immunoSEQ multiplex PCR; TCRdb keeps only in-frame clonotypes and omits some of them. The sample holds 550,000 to 700,000 clones, more than 70% seen once. The sample consisted of memory CD4+ T cells sorted from blood. This sample's subset: CD45RA-negative fraction. The TCR sequence derives from a woman in her twenties or thirties in good health. The J gene is TRBJ2-3, the V gene TRBV9, with D hard to call. This CDR3 reads CASSVGTGVDSTDTQYF. The CDR3 DNA is TGTGCCAGCAGCGTAGGGACCGGCGTTGATAGCACAGATACGCAGTATTTT.